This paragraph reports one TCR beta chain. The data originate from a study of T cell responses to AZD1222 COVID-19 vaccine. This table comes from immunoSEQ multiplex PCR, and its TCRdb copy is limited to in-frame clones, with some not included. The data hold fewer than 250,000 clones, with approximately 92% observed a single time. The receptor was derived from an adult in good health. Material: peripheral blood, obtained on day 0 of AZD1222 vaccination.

In DNA form, the CDR3 reads TGCGCCAGCAGCTTGGCCGCTCGAGAGACCCAGTACTTC. This sequence encodes CASSLAARETQYF. The chain has TRBV5-1 and TRBJ2-5; D is unresolved. Trimming shortened V by 0 bases and J by 4 bases, and 7 bases separated the two germline ends. The germline V gene encodes CDR1 SGHRS and CDR2 YFSETQ. The CDR3 totals 13 residues.